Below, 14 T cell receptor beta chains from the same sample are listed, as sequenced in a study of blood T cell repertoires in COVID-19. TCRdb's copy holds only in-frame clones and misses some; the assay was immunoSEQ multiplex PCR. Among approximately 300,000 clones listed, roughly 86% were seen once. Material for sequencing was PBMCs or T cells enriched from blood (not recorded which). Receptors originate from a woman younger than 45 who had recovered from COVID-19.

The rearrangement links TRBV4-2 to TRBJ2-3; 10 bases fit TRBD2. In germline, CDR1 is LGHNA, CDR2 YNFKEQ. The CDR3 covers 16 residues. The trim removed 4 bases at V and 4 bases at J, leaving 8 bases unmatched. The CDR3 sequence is CASSPLGTSVADTQYF. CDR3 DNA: TGTGCCAGCAGCCCACTCGGGACTAGCGTCGCAGATACGCAGTATTTT.

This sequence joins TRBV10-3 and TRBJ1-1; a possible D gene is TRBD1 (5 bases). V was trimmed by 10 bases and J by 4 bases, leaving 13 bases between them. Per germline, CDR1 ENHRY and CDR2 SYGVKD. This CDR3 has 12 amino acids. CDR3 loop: CATTQGITEAFF. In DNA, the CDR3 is TGTGCCACCACCCAGGGCATCACTGAAGCTTTCTTT.

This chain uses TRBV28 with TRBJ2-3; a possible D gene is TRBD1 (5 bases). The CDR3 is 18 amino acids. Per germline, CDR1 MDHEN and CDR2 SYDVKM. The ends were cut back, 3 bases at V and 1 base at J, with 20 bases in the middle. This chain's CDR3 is CASSFWIGNRLGTDTQYF. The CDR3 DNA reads TGTGCCAGCAGTTTTTGGATAGGGAACAGGCTGGGCACAGATACGCAGTATTTT. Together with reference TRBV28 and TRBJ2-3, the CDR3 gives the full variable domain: DVKVTQSSRYLVKRTGEKVFLECVQDMDHENMFWYRQDPGLGLRLIYFSYDVKMKEKGDIPEGYSVSREKKERFSLILESASTNQTSMYLCASSFWIGNRLGTDTQYFGPGTRLTVL.

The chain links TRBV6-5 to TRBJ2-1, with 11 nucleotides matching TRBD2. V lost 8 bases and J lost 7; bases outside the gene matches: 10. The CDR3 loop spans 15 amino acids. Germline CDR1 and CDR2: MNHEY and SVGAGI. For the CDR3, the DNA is TGTGCCAGCGGCGTTCTAGCGGGAGGAGGTAATGAGCAGTTCTTC. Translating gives CASGVLAGGGNEQFF.

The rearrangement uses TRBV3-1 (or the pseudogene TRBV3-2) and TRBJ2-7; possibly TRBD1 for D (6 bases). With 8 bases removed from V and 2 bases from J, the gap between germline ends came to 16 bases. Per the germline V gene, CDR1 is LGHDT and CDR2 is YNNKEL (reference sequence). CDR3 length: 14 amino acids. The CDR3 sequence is CASDNGRDTYEQYF. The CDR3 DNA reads TGTGCCAGCGATAACGGCAGGGACACCTACGAGCAGTACTTC.

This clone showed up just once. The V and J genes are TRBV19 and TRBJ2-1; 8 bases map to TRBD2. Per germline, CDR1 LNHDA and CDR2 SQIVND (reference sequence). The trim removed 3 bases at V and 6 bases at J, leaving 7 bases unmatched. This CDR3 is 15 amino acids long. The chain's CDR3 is CASSMIQRESNEQFF. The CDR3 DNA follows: TGTGCCAGTAGTATGATTCAGCGGGAGTCCAATGAGCAGTTCTTC.

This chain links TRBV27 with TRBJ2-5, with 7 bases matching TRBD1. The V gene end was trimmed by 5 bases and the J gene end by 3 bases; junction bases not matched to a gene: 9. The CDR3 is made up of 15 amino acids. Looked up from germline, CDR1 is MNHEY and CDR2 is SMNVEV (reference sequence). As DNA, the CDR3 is TGTGCCAGCAGTCCTACGGACAGGTGGGAAGAGACCCAGTACTTC. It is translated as CASSPTDRWEETQYF.

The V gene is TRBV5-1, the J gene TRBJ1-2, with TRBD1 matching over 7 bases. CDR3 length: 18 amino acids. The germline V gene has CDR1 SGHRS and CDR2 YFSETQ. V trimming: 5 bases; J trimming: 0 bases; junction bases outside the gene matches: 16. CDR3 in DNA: TGCGCCAGCAGTTGGCAACAGGGGACCCCCTCATCTAACTATGGCTACACCTTC. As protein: CASSWQQGTPSSNYGYTF.

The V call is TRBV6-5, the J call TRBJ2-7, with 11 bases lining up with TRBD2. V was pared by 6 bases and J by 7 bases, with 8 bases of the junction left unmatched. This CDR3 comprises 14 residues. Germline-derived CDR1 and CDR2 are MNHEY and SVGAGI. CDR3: CASRTSGTRREQYF. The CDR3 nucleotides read TGTGCCAGCAGGACTAGCGGGACGCGGCGGGAGCAGTACTTC.

The CDR3 DNA sequence: TGTGCCAGCAGCTTAGCGTACAGGGGGGACTACGAGCAGTACTTC. Its translation is CASSLAYRGDYEQYF. This chain connects TRBV7-9 to TRBJ2-7; 8 bases are shared with TRBD1. Germline V lookup: CDR1 SEHNR, CDR2 FQNEAQ (reference sequence). Losses at the gene ends were 0 bases for V and 3 bases for J; bases not matched to a gene: 4. The CDR3 length is 15 residues.

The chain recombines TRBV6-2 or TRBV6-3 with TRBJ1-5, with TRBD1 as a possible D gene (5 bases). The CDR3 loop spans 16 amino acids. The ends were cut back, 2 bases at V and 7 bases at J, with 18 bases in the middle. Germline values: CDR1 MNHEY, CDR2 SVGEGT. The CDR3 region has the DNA TGTGCCAGCAGTTACGGGGCCCCCAGGTTGGGCCAGCCCCAGCATTTT. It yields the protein CASSYGAPRLGQPQHF.

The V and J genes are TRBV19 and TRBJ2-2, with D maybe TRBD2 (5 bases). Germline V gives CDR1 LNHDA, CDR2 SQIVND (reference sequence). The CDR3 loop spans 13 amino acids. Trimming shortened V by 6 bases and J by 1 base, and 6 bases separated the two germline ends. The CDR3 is CASRLGNTGELFF. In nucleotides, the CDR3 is TGTGCCAGTAGACTAGGGAACACCGGGGAGCTGTTTTTT.

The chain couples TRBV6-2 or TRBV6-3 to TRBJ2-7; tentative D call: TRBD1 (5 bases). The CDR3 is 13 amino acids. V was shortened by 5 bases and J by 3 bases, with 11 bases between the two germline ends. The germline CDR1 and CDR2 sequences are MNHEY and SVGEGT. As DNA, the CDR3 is TGTGCCAGCAGTGACGACAGATACTACGAGCAGTACTTC. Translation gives CASSDDRYYEQYF.

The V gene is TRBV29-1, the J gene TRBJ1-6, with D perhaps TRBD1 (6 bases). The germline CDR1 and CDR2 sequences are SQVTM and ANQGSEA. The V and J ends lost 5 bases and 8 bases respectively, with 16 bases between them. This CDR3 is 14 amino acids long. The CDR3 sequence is CSVQGQGTDSPLHF. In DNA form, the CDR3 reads TGCAGCGTTCAGGGGCAGGGAACAGATTCACCCCTCCACTTT.